The rows below give T cell receptor beta chains drawn from one sample of a study of neurological immune-mediated disorders. Via MiXCR, TCRdb re-called the 5' RACE reads, giving one row per CDR3 protein. The data show some 45,000 distinct CDR3 sequences, 13% seen once. Sample: PBMCs. The receptors were sampled from a male donor with HTLV-1-associated myelopathy (HAM/TSP). The CDR3 runs from the conserved cysteine through the conserved F or W. D genes are given only for firm matches. Clone sizes are given selectively: once, few, many, or a class where the clone is expanded.

j_gene	v_gene	abundance	d_gene	CDR3nt	CDR3aa
TRBJ2-7	TRBV29-1	many	TRBD2	TGCAGCGCAATGGGGGGGATACCATACGAGCAGTACTTC	CSAMGGIPYEQYF
TRBJ2-5	TRBV5-5	many	.	TGTGCCAGCAGCTTGGAGCAGCAAGAGACCCAGTACTTC	CASSLEQQETQYF
TRBJ2-7	TRBV5-1	many	TRBD1	TGCGCCAGCAGCTGGGGGACAGGGTACGAGCAGTACTTC	CASSWGTGYEQYF
TRBJ1-6	TRBV25-1	few	TRBD1	TGTGCCAGCAGTGAAATTGGACAGGGGGATTCACCCCTCCACTTT	CASSEIGQGDSPLHF
TRBJ1-3	TRBV5-5	many	.	TGTGCCAGCAGCCTGATCCCCAGGGATAGAAACACCATATATTTT	CASSLIPRDRNTIYF
TRBJ1-5	TRBV6-1	many	TRBD1	TGTGCCAGCAGTAACCGGGACAGTAGCAATCAGCCCCAGCATTTT	CASSNRDSSNQPQHF
TRBJ1-4	TRBV12-3/TRBV12-4	many	.	TGTGCCAGCAGTTTAGCTCTGACAGGATATGGGGCGGAAAAACTGTTTTTT	CASSLALTGYGAEKLFF
TRBJ2-4	TRBV20-1	many	.	TGCAGTGCTAGAATGCAGGGCGTGGGGGCCAAAAACATTCAGTACTTC	CSARMQGVGAKNIQYF
TRBJ1-1	TRBV7-9	many	.	TGTGCCAGCAGCTTAGTCGAGAACACTGAAGCTTTCTTT	CASSLVENTEAFF
TRBJ2-4	TRBV5-1	.	TRBD1	TGCGCTAGGAGCTTAGGACAGGGGCAAAACATTCAGTACTTC	CARSLGQGQNIQYF
TRBJ2-3	TRBV15	many	.	TGTGCCACCAGCAGTCGGGGGGCAATGACAGATACGCAGTATTTT	CATSSRGAMTDTQYF
TRBJ2-2	TRBV5-1	many	.	TGCGCCAGCAGCTTAACCCCTTGGGCCACCGGGGAGCTGTTTTTT	CASSLTPWATGELFF
TRBJ1-5	TRBV20-1	many	.	TGCAGTGCTACCCGGGACGCGTACTACAATCAGCCCCAGCATTTT	CSATRDAYYNQPQHF
TRBJ2-1	TRBV24-1	few	.	TGTGCCACCAGTGATTTAGGGGGACCGGACGGGGATGAGCAGTTCTTC	CATSDLGGPDGDEQFF
TRBJ2-4	TRBV5-1	.	.	TGCGCCAGCAGCTCCGGGAGAGGAAACATTCAGTACTTC	CASSSGRGNIQYF
TRBJ2-2	TRBV5-4	.	.	TGTGCCAGCAGCTTCAGCCATTCCGCGGTTGAGCAGTTTTTT	CASSFSHSAVEQFF
TRBJ2-1	TRBV12-3/TRBV12-4	many	.	TGTGCCAGCAGTTTGGCTGAGCAGTTCTTC	CASSLAEQFF
TRBJ2-7	TRBV6-5	many	TRBD1	TGTGCCAGCAGTTACTCCGGGGGACAGGGCCGCGAGCAGTACTTC	CASSYSGGQGREQYF
TRBJ2-3	TRBV6-5	many	.	TGTGCCAGCACCCCGTCCCCGGGGGCAAGCACAGATACGCAGTATTTT	CASTPSPGASTDTQYF